One sample yielded the 19 T cell receptor beta chains listed below, sequenced in a study of CD8+ T cells in alopecia areata. TCR sequencing used cDNA made by reverse transcription of extracted RNA. Sequencing was performed with immunoSEQ multiplex PCR; in TCRdb, only in-frame clones are kept and a portion is missing. The sample consists of fewer than 110,000 clones, almost 60% of them appearing once. As to treatment: oral pan-JAK inhibitor, 5-10 mg twice daily. Sequenced here: CD8+ T cells sorted from blood, sampled between weeks 55 and 65, from a patient treated with tofacitinib. These receptors were obtained from a human donor with alopecia areata.

The rearrangement links TRBV11-2 to TRBJ2-2; D call uncertain. Germline CDR1 is SGHAT and CDR2 is FQNNGV. CDR3 length: 13 amino acids. Between the trimmed V and J ends, which lost 3 bases and 8 bases, there was a span of 10 bases. The CDR3 nucleotides are TGTGCCAGCAGCTTGGTCAGGCCGGGGGAGCTGTTTTTT. The encoded protein is CASSLVRPGELFF.

This clone appeared a few times. The V gene is TRBV27, the J gene TRBJ2-1, with D possibly being TRBD2 (6 bases). Trimming cost V 2 bases and J 7 bases, with 18 bases left between them. CDR3 length: 16 residues. Germline V gene lookup returns CDR1 MNHEY and CDR2 SMNVEV (reference sequence). The CDR3 nucleotides read TGTGCCAGCAGTTTAGGGAGCGGGTGGGGACGTAATGAGCAGTTCTTC. Amino acid sequence: CASSLGSGWGRNEQFF.

This clone was detected only once. Other DNA sequences in this sample translate to the same CDR3. The rearrangement uses TRBV7-9 and TRBJ2-7; tentative D call: TRBD2 (6 bases). The CDR3 totals 14 residues. Germline-derived CDR1 and CDR2 are SEHNR and FQNEAQ (reference sequence). Deletions cut 3 bases from V and 0 bases from J, with 9 bases between. CDR3 sequence: CASSLAGSSYEQYF. CDR3 nucleotides: TGTGCCAGCAGCTTGGCGGGGAGCTCCTACGAGCAGTACTTC.

The chain uses TRBV7-9 and TRBJ2-1; D is unresolved. V lost 1 base and J 8 bases, leaving 3 bases between the germline ends. Germline CDR1 reads SEHNR; CDR2 reads FQNEAQ (reference sequence). This CDR3 is built from 11 residues. CDR3 residues: CASSLGDEQFF. CDR3 coding DNA: TGTGCCAGCAGCTTAGGAGATGAGCAGTTCTTC.

The V gene is TRBV2, the J gene TRBJ1-2; TRBD1 is a possible D gene (5 bases). V was pared by 11 bases and J by 3 bases, with 16 bases between. Germline CDR1 SNHLY, CDR2 FYNNEI. The length of the CDR3 is 13 residues. The CDR3 reads CASQSGADYGYTF. DNA of the CDR3: TGTGCCTCTCAAAGCGGGGCAGACTATGGCTACACCTTC.

This clone was observed a single time. The gene calls are TRBV15 and TRBJ2-7, with 8 bases lining up with TRBD1. CDR1 LNHNV and CDR2 YYDKDF come from the germline V gene (reference sequence). Unmatched junction bases numbered 9, after V lost 4 bases and J lost 1 base. The length of the CDR3 is 16 residues. CDR3 loop: CATSNDRTGNSYEQYF. For the CDR3, the DNA is TGTGCCACCAGCAATGATCGGACAGGGAATTCCTACGAGCAGTACTTC.

The chain has TRBV5-6 and TRBJ2-2; 10 bases align to TRBD1. Trimming took 4 bases from V and 4 from J; bases not matched to a gene: 7. CDR1 SGHDT and CDR2 YYEEEE come from the germline V gene. The CDR3 has 16 residues. Here the CDR3 reads CASSQTGGASTGELFF. Written as DNA, the CDR3 is TGTGCCAGCAGCCAGACAGGGGGCGCGTCCACCGGGGAGCTGTTTTTT.

This rearrangement joins TRBV5-1 to TRBJ2-1; the match to TRBD1 covers 7 bases. The CDR3 length is 14 residues. J lost 3 bases, V lost 7 bases, and 7 bases had no gene match. CDR1 and CDR2 from the germline V gene are SGHRS and YFSETQ. The CDR3 region has the DNA TGCGCCAGCGCCGAAGGGACAGACTACAATGAGCAGTTCTTC. Protein sequence: CASAEGTDYNEQFF.

In DNA form, the CDR3 reads TGTGCCAGCAGTGAATATGTTGGGAGGGGAGGCGACGAGCAGTACTTC. Protein sequence: CASSEYVGRGGDEQYF. The chain has TRBV25-1 and TRBJ2-7; 7 bases align to TRBD2. The CDR3 extends over 16 amino acids. Germline CDR1 is MGHDK and CDR2 is SYGVNS. With 0 bases clipped from V and 5 bases from J, the junction kept 10 bases outside the gene matches.

The J gene is TRBJ2-1, the V gene TRBV18, with D uncertain. The CDR3 runs 12 residues. The V gene's germline CDR1 is KGHSH and CDR2 LQKENI. V lost 0 bases and J lost 7, with 4 bases in between. CDR3 region: CASSPPANEQFF. The CDR3, as DNA: TGTGCCAGCTCACCACCGGCGAATGAGCAGTTCTTC.

This chain connects TRBV6-4 to TRBJ1-2; 7 nucleotides match TRBD1. V was pared by 0 bases and J by 4 bases, with 2 bases of the junction left unmatched. Germline V lookup: CDR1 MRHNA, CDR2 SNTAGT. CDR3 length equals 14 residues. CDR3 in amino acids: CASSDSQGGYGYTF. For the CDR3, the DNA is TGTGCCAGCAGTGACTCCCAGGGGGGCTATGGCTACACCTTC.

This clone was found once. This chain links TRBV27 with TRBJ1-1, with D maybe TRBD1 (6 bases). Germline CDR1 is MNHEY and CDR2 is SMNVEV (reference sequence). Trimming removed 2 bases at V and 5 bases at J, with 12 bases between. This CDR3 contains 14 residues. CDR3 nucleotides: TGTGCCAGCAGTTTAACTACCAGGGGAACTGAAGCTTTCTTT. This translates into CASSLTTRGTEAFF.

This clone was recorded only once. The chain recombines TRBV7-3 with TRBJ1-1, with D unclear. Trimming took off 2 bases at V and 0 bases at J, with 4 bases between the two ends. CDR1 and CDR2 from the germline V gene are SGHTA and FQGTGA. The CDR3 is 13 amino acids. CDR3 sequence reads: CASSLSMNTEAFF. For the CDR3, the DNA is TGTGCCAGCAGCTTATCGATGAACACTGAAGCTTTCTTT.

The chain carries TRBV6-5 and TRBJ1-1; D gene unclear. Trimming took off 8 bases at V and 3 bases at J, with 13 bases between the two ends. Germline V CDR1 and CDR2: MNHEY, SVGAGI. CDR3 size: 13 residues. The CDR3 DNA sequence: TGTGCCAGCGGCAACCTCCGGGACACTGAAGCTTTCTTT. Its protein product is CASGNLRDTEAFF.

The chain uses TRBV27 and TRBJ1-4; D unresolved. The CDR3 runs to 12 residues. Trimming removed 5 bases from V and 3 bases from J, with 4 bases in between. Germline CDR1 MNHEY, CDR2 SMNVEV (reference sequence). The CDR3 DNA is TGTGCCAGCAGTCGCCCTAATGAAAAACTGTTTTTT. Its protein is CASSRPNEKLFF. Together with reference TRBV27 and TRBJ1-4, the CDR3 gives the full variable domain: EAQVTQNPRYLITVTGKKLTVTCSQNMNHEYMSWYRQDPGLGLRQIYYSMNVEVTDKGDVPEGYKVSRKEKRNFPLILESPSPNQTSLYFCASSRPNEKLFFGSGTQLSVL.

The chain joins TRBV4-2 to TRBJ2-5; perhaps TRBD2 as D (5 bases). The V end lost 0 bases, the J end lost 2 bases, and 7 bases lay between the germline ends. The CDR3 covers 14 residues. CDR1 LGHNA and CDR2 YNFKEQ come from the germline V gene. CDR3 nucleotides: TGTGCCAGCAGCCAAGATCTAGCACAAGAGACCCAGTACTTC. Its protein product is CASSQDLAQETQYF.

The CDR3 DNA reads TGTGCCAGCAGCCCTCCTAATACAATATCTGGAAACACCATATATTTT. Translation gives CASSPPNTISGNTIYF. The chain has TRBV7-9 and TRBJ1-3; D ambiguous. Germline assignment: CDR1 SEHNR and CDR2 FQNEAQ (reference sequence). CDR3 length: 16 amino acids. V shed 5 bases and J shed 1 base, with 15 bases lying between them. The full variable domain, in which reference TRBV7-9 and TRBJ1-3 provide the parts outside the CDR3, is DTGVSQNPRHKITKRGQNVTFRCDPISEHNRLYWYRQTLGQGPEFLTYFQNEAQLEKSRLLSDRFSAERPKGSFSTLEIQRTEQGDSAMYLCASSPPNTISGNTIYFGEGSWLTVV.

This chain uses TRBV7-2 with TRBJ2-5; no definite D call. Per the germline V gene, CDR1 is SGHTA and CDR2 is FQGNSA. The CDR3 runs 11 residues. V lost 6 bases and J lost 5, with 7 bases in between. DNA for the CDR3: TGTGCCAGCAGTCCCGGTGAGACCCAGTACTTC. It encodes CASSPGETQYF.

V usage is TRBV7-6 and J usage is TRBJ2-1, with 7 bases fitting TRBD2. CDR1 and CDR2 (germline): SGHVS, FNYEAQ. Losses at the gene ends were 3 bases for V and 1 base for J; bases not matched to a gene: 12. The CDR3 extends over 18 amino acids. CDR3: CASSLRNADGGSYNEQFF. CDR3 DNA: TGTGCCAGCAGCTTGCGTAACGCGGACGGGGGGTCCTACAATGAGCAGTTCTTC. The full variable domain, its missing parts supplied by reference TRBV7-6 and TRBJ2-1, is GAGVSQSPRYKVTKRGQDVALRCDPISGHVSLYWYRQALGQGPEFLTYFNYEAQQDKSGLPNDRFSAERPEGSISTLTIQRTEQRDSAMYRCASSLRNADGGSYNEQFFGPGTRLTVL.